The clone carrying this T cell receptor beta chain was observed a handful of times. Its antigen is not known. The record originates from a study of T-cell memory formation after mild COVID-19. The overall study: The TCR clusters were mostly specific to one donor.

5'RACE with constant-segment primers built TCRalpha and TCRbeta cDNA libraries with UMIs. MiXCR was run by TCRdb on the 5' RACE reads, yielding one entry per CDR3 protein. The data contain 70,000 to 95,000 distinct CDR3 sequences, 9.5% to 15% of them singletons. Study-wide points: Clones shrinking from day 15 to 85 showed even CD4/CD8 mixes; later expanders tilted CD4+.

The ends were cut back, 0 bases at V and 2 bases at J, with 6 bases in the middle. The CDR3 covers 14 residues. The germline gives CDR1 LGHNA, CDR2 YNFKEQ. The sequence was obtained from a man between 18 and 35 years old who had mild COVID-19 (a few samples of this study predate the infection). Cell type and time point are not known. The genes are TRBV4-2 and TRBJ2-3; D unclear. The specimen was PBMCs or a T cell subset sorted from them (not recorded which). CDR3 residues: CASSQEGFTDTQYF. The CDR3 region has the DNA TGTGCCAGCAGCCAAGAGGGATTCACAGATACGCAGTATTTT.